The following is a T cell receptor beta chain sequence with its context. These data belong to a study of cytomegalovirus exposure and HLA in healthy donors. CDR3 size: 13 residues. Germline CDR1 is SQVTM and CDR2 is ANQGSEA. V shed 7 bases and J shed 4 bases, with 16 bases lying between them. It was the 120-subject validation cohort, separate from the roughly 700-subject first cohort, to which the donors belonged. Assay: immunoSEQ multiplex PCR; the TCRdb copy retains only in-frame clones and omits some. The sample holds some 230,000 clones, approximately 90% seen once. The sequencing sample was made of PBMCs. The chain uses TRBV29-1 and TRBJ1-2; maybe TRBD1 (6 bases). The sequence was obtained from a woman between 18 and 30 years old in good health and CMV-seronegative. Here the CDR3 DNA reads TGCAGCGCTCCGGAGGACAGTTCCTATGGCTACACCTTC. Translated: CSAPEDSSYGYTF.